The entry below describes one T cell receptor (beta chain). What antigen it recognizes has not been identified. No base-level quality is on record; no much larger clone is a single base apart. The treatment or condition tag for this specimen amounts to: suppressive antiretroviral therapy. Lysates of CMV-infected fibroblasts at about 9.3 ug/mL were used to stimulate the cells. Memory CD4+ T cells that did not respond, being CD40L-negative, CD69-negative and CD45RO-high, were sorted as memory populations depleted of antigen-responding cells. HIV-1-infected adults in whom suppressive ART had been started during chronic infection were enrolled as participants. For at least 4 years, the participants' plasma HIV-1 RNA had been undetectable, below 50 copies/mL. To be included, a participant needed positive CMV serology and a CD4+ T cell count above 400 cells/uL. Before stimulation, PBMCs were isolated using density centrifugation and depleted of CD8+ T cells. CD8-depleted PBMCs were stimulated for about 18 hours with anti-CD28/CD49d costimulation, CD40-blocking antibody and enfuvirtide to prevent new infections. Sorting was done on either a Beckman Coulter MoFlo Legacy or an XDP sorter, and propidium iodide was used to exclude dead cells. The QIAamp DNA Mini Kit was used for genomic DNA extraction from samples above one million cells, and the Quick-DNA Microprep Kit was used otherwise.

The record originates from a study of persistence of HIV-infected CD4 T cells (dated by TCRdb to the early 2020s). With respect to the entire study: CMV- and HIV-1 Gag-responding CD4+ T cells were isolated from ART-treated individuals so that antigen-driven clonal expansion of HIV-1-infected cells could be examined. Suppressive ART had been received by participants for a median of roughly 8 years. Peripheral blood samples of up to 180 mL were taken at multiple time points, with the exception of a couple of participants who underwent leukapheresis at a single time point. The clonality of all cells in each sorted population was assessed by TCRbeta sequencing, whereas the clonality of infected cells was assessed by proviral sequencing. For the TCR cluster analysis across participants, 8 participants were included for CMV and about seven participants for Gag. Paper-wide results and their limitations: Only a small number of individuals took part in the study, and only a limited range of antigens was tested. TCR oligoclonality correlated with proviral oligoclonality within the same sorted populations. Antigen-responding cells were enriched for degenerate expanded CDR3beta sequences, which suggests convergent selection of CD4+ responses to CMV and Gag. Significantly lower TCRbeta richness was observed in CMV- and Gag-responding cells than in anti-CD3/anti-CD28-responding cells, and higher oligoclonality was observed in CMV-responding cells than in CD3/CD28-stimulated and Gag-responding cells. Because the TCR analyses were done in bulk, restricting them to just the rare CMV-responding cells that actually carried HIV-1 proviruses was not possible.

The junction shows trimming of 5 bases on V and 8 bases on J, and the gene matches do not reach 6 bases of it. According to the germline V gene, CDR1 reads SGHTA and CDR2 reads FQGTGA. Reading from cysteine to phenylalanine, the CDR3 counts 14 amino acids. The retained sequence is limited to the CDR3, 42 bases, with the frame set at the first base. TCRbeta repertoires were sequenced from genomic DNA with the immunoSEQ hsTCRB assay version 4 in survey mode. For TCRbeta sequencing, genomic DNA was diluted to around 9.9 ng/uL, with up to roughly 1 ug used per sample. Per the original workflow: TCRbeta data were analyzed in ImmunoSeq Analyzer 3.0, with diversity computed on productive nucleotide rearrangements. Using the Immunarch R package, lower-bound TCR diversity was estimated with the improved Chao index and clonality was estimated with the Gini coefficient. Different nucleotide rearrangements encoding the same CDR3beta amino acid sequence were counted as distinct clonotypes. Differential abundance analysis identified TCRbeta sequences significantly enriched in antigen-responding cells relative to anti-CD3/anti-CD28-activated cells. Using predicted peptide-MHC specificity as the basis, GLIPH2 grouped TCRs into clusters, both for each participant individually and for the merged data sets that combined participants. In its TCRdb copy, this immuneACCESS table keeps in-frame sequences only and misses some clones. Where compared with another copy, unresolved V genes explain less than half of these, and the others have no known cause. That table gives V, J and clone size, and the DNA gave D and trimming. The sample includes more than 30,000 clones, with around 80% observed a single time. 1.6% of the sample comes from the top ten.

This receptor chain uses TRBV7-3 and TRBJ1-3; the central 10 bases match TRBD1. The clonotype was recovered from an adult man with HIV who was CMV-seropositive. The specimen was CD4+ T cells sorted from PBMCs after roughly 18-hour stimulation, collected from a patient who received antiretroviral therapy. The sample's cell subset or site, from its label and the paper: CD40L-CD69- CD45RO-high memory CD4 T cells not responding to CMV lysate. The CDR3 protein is CASSPTGGVDTIYF. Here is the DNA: TGTGCCAGCAGCCCGACAGGGGGCGTAGACACCATATATTTT.